One and the same sample provided the 2 T cell receptor beta chains below, sequenced in a study of T cells in narcolepsy. Measured with immunoSEQ multiplex PCR; TCRdb has only the in-frame clones, and not every one. The sample contains tens of thousands of clones, about four fifths of which appear only once. What was sequenced was memory (CD45RA-) CD4+ T cells from blood. These receptors were collected from a human donor in good health.

The chain couples TRBV19 to TRBJ1-5; tentative D call: TRBD1 (5 bases). The V gene lost 6 bases and the J gene lost 5 bases, with 17 bases spanning the gap. Looked up from germline, CDR1 is LNHDA and CDR2 is SQIVND (reference sequence). This CDR3 contains 15 residues. The CDR3 nucleotides read TGTGCCAGTAGGGGTTGGGGGTCGTACGATCAGCCCCAGCATTTT. This translates into CASRGWGSYDQPQHF.

As for this clone: A far bigger clonotype differs at one base, so this is likely a read error. V gene TRBV4-2 combines with J gene TRBJ2-7; tentatively, D is TRBD2 (7 bases). The CDR3 has 15 amino acids. CDR1 and CDR2 (germline): LGHNA, YNFKEQ. The CDR3 protein is CASSLGGGTSYVQYF. The CDR3 nucleotides are TGTGCCAGCAGCCTCGGCGGGGGCACCTCCTACGTGCAGTACTTC.